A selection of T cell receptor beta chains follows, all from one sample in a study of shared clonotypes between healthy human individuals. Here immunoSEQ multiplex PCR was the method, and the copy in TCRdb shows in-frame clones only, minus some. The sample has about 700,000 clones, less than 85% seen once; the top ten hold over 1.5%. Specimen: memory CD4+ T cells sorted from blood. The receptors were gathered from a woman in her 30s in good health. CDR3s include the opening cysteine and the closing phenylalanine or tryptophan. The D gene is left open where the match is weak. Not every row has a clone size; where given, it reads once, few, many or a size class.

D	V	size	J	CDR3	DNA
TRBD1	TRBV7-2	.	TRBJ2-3	CASSSANRDRRTDTQYF	TGTGCCAGCAGTTCTGCGAACCGGGACAGACGCACAGATACGCAGTATTTT
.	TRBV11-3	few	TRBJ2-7	CASSWAGSSYEQYF	TGTGCCAGCAGCTGGGCGGGCAGCTCCTACGAGCAGTACTTC
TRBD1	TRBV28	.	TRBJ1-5	CASSRVLFGRGRREPQHF	TGTGCCAGCAGCCGCGTTCTGTTTGGCAGGGGGCGCAGGGAGCCCCAGCATTTT
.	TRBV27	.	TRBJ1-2	CASSLGGADGYTF	TGTGCCAGCAGTTTAGGGGGGGCTGATGGCTACACCTTC
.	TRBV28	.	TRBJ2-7	CASSQGYEQYF	TGTGCCAGTTCCCAGGGCTACGAGCAGTACTTC
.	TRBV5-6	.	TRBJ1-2	CASSLKTGGYTF	TGTGCCAGCAGCTTGAAGACCGGGGGCTACACCTTC
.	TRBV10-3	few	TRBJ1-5	CAISPGEVPQPQHF	TGTGCCATCAGCCCGGGGGAGGTCCCTCAGCCCCAGCATTTT
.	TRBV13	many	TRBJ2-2	CASSLGPREGELFF	TGTGCCAGCAGCTTAGGCCCAAGGGAGGGGGAGCTGTTTTTT
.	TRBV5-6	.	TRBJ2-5	CASSLTGTQYF	TGTGCCAGCAGCTTGACCGGGACCCAGTACTTC
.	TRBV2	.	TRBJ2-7	CASSGGRNDYEQYF	TGTGCCAGCAGTGGGGGGCGAAACGACTACGAGCAGTACTTC
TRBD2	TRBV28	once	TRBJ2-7	CASSFFVREREQYF	TGTGCCAGCAGTTTTTTTGTGCGGGAGAGGGAGCAGTACTTC
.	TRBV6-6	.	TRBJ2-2	CASTGGTNTGELFF	TGTGCCAGCACAGGCGGAACGAACACCGGGGAGCTGTTTTTT
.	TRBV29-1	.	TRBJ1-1	CSDVGGGTEAFF	TGCAGCGACGTGGGGGGGGGCACTGAAGCTTTCTTT
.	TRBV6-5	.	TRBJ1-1	CASSYSGLTEAFF	TGTGCCAGCAGTTACTCGGGGCTCACTGAAGCTTTCTTT
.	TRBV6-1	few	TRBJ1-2	CASSESPLINYGYTF	TGTGCCAGCAGTGAATCCCCCCTGATTAACTATGGCTACACCTTC
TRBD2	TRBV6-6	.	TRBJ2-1	CASGRAAYNEQFF	TGTGCCAGCGGGAGGGCCGCTTACAATGAGCAGTTCTTC
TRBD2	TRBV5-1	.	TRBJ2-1	CASSSGRGGYNEQFF	TGCGCCAGCAGCTCCGGGAGGGGGGGATACAATGAGCAGTTCTTC
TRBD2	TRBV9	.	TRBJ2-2	CASSALAGADTGELFF	TGTGCCAGCAGCGCCCTAGCGGGAGCGGACACCGGGGAGCTGTTTTTT
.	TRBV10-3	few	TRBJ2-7	CAISDTGGSYEQYF	TGTGCCATCAGTGATACAGGAGGTAGCTACGAGCAGTACTTC
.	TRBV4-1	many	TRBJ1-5	CASSHDEGNQPQHF	TGCGCCAGCAGCCACGACGAGGGCAATCAGCCCCAGCATTTT
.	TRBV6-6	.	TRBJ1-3	CASPSQGNFNTIYF	TGTGCCAGCCCAAGTCAGGGAAACTTCAACACCATATATTTT
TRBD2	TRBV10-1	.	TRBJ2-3	CASSDGLAGVSSTDTQYF	TGCGCCAGCAGTGATGGGCTAGCGGGAGTTTCTAGCACAGATACGCAGTATTTT
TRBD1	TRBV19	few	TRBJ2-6	CASTLGQGAGANVLTF	TGTGCCAGTACCCTAGGACAGGGGGCTGGGGCCAACGTCCTGACTTTC
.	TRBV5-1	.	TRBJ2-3	CASSPIQGSTDTQYF	TGCGCCAGCAGCCCGATACAGGGCTCCACAGATACGCAGTATTTT
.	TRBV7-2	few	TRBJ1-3	CASSSWGSGNTIYF	TGTGCCAGCAGCTCCTGGGGCTCTGGAAACACCATATATTTT
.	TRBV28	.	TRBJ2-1	CASVGRGSSYNEQFF	TGTGCCAGCGTTGGACGGGGGAGCTCCTACAATGAGCAGTTCTTC
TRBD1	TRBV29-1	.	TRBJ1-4	CSVVLGQGGTNEKLFF	TGCAGCGTTGTATTGGGACAGGGGGGCACTAATGAAAAACTGTTTTTT
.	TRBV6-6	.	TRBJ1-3	CASSYRGNTIYF	TGTGCCAGCAGTTACCGGGGGAACACCATATATTTT
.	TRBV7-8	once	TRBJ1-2	CASSGDYWTVSGYTF	TGTGCCAGCAGCGGGGACTACTGGACAGTTTCTGGCTACACCTTC
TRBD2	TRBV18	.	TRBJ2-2	CASSSEAGLNGELFF	TGTGCCAGCTCATCCGAAGCGGGATTAAACGGGGAGCTGTTTTTT
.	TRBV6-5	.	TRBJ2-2	CASSYSYRDTGELFF	TGTGCCAGCAGTTACTCGTACAGAGACACCGGGGAGCTGTTTTTT
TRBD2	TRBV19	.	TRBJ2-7	CASSMWSLAGGPGDYEQYF	TGTGCCAGTAGTATGTGGTCGCTAGCGGGAGGGCCTGGAGACTACGAGCAGTACTTC
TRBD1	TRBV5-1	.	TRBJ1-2	CASSVARDRAYGYTF	TGCGCCAGCAGCGTAGCCCGGGACAGGGCATATGGCTACACCTTC
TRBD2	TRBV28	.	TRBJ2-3	CASGQLAGVPTDTQYF	TGTGCCAGTGGCCAACTAGCGGGAGTTCCCACAGATACGCAGTATTTT
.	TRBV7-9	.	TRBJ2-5	CASSLMGARQETQYF	TGTGCCAGCAGCTTAATGGGGGCGCGCCAAGAGACCCAGTACTTC
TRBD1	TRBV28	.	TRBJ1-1	CASSQGQSWAFF	TGTGCCAGCAGCCAGGGACAGAGTTGGGCTTTCTTT
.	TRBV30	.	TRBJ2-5	CAWNPQGGRKQETQYF	TGTGCCTGGAATCCTCAAGGGGGGCGAAAACAAGAGACCCAGTACTTC
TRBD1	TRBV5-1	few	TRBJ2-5	CASSLGGTGGPETQYF	TGCGCCAGCAGCTTGGGGGGCACAGGGGGCCCAGAGACCCAGTACTTC
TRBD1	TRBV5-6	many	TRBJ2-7	CASSLAGTVYEQYF	TGTGCCAGCAGCTTGGCCGGGACAGTCTACGAGCAGTACTTC
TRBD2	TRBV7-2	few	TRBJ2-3	CASSSRLAGSTDTQYF	TGTGCCAGCAGCTCAAGACTAGCGGGTAGCACAGATACGCAGTATTTT
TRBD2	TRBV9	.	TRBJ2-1	CASSVVGGRASNEQFF	TGTGCCAGCAGCGTAGTGGGCGGGAGGGCATCTAATGAGCAGTTCTTC
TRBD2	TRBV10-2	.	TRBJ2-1	CASSDPRTSGRKNEQFF	TGCGCCAGCAGTGACCCGAGGACTAGCGGGAGAAAGAATGAGCAGTTCTTC
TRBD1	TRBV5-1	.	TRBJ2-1	CASSRLTGRQGPYNEQFF	TGCGCCAGCAGCAGATTAACGGGACGACAGGGTCCCTACAATGAGCAGTTCTTC
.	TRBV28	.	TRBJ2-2	CASSTRAGNTGELFF	TGTGCCAGCAGTACCCGGGCCGGGAACACCGGGGAGCTGTTTTTT
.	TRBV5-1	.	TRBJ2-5	CASSWTGPSRETQYF	TGCGCCAGCAGCTGGACCGGGCCTTCACGGGAGACCCAGTACTTC
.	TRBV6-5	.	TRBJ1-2	CASSYFLGGRTYTF	TGTGCCAGCAGTTACTTTTTGGGCGGAAGGACCTACACCTTC
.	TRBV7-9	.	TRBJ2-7	CASSLVSSGTQYF	TGTGCCAGCAGCTTAGTGAGTAGCGGTACGCAGTACTTC
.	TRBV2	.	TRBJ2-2	CASSRENTGELFF	TGTGCCAGCAGTAGAGAGAACACCGGGGAGCTGTTTTTT
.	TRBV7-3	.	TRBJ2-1	CASSAGIFADNEQFF	TGTGCCAGCAGCGCAGGGATCTTTGCAGACAATGAGCAGTTCTTC
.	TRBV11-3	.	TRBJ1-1	CASSLQGPGTEAFF	TGTGCCAGCAGCTTACAGGGTCCGGGCACTGAAGCTTTCTTT
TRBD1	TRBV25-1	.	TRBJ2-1	CASSELEGTGSYNEQFF	TGTGCCAGCAGTGAATTAGAGGGGACAGGGTCCTACAATGAGCAGTTCTTC
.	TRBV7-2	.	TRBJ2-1	CASLFTYGIGGNEQFF	TGTGCCAGCCTCTTTACCTACGGGATTGGTGGCAATGAGCAGTTCTTC
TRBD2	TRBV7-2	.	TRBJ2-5	CASSPPGLVGETQYF	TGTGCCAGCAGCCCACCGGGACTAGTCGGTGAGACCCAGTACTTC
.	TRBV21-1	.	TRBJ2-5	CASNRLHVGETQYF	TGTGCCAGCAACCGACTTCATGTAGGAGAGACCCAGTACTTC